Presented here are 8 T cell receptor beta chains from one specimen sequenced in a study of PD-L1 blockade in urothelial cancer. The assay was immunoSEQ multiplex PCR, and TCRdb's table has in-frame clones only and misses some. The sample has 30,000 to 35,000 clones, around 83% seen once; the top ten hold less than 40%. Sequenced material: PBMCs, taken around atezolizumab (anti-PD-L1) treatment. These receptors were collected from a man in his 60s with urothelial cancer.

This rearrangement joins TRBV27 to TRBJ1-2, with D perhaps TRBD1 (5 bases). V lost 0 bases to trimming and J lost 4 bases, with 9 bases between them. CDR3 size: 14 residues. Per the germline V gene, CDR1 is MNHEY and CDR2 is SMNVEV (reference sequence). The CDR3 loop reads CASSLSFGGYGYTF. CDR3 DNA sequence: TGTGCCAGCAGTTTATCCTTCGGGGGCTATGGCTACACCTTC.

The chain links TRBV11-2 to TRBJ2-1, with TRBD2 matching over 14 bases. Germline V gene sequence: CDR1 SGHAT, CDR2 FQNNGV. Germline trimming cut 5 bases from V and 0 bases from J; bases unmatched to any gene: 9. There are 19 residues in the CDR3. The CDR3: CASSKTSGRAESSYNEQFF. The CDR3 bases are TGTGCCAGCAGCAAGACTAGCGGGAGGGCCGAAAGCTCCTACAATGAGCAGTTCTTC. Combining the CDR3 with reference TRBV11-2 and TRBJ2-1 gives the whole variable domain EAGVAQSPRYKIIEKRQSVAFWCNPISGHATLYWYQQILGQGPKLLIQFQNNGVVDDSQLPKDRFSAERLKGVDSTLKIQPAKLEDSAVYLCASSKTSGRAESSYNEQFFGPGTRLTVL.

V and J are TRBV7-2 and TRBJ2-2, with 8 nucleotides matching TRBD2. CDR3 size: 16 residues. Germline trimming cut 4 bases from V and 2 bases from J; bases unmatched to any gene: 6. From germline, CDR1 is SGHTA and CDR2 FQGNSA. Here the CDR3 reads CASSSPWTSNTGELFF. The CDR3 coding sequence is TGTGCCAGCAGCTCCCCTTGGACTAGCAACACCGGGGAGCTGTTTTTT. Using reference TRBV7-2 and TRBJ2-2 for the parts outside the CDR3, the full variable domain is GAGVSQSPSNKVTEKGKDVELRCDPISGHTALYWYRQSLGQGLEFLIYFQGNSAPDKSGLPSDRFSAERTGGSVSTLTIQRTQQEDSAVYLCASSSPWTSNTGELFFGEGSRLTVL.

The gene calls are TRBV15 and TRBJ2-3; 7 nucleotides match TRBD2. Germline lookup yields CDR1 LNHNV and CDR2 YYDKDF (reference sequence). V lost 9 bases to trimming and J lost 3 bases; unmatched junction nucleotides: 9. The CDR3 has 14 residues. CDR3 amino acids: CATLIYGRTDTQYF. DNA for the CDR3: TGTGCCACGCTGATCTACGGGAGGACAGATACGCAGTATTTT.

In DNA, the CDR3 is TGCGCCAGCAGCTTGGGTGGGACAGGGCTCTACGAGCAGTACTTC. Protein product: CASSLGGTGLYEQYF. The chain is built from TRBV5-1 and TRBJ2-7; 9 bases are shared with TRBD1. The germline V gene encodes CDR1 SGHRS and CDR2 YFSETQ. Trimming removed 0 bases from V and 3 bases from J; junction bases left unmatched: 4. The CDR3 has 15 residues.

J is TRBJ1-3 and V is TRBV5-4; D perhaps matches TRBD1 (5 bases). This CDR3 contains 16 residues. The germline CDR1 and CDR2 sequences are SGHNT and YYREEE (reference sequence). The germline V and J ends were trimmed by 1 base and 4 bases, with 15 bases remaining between them. The CDR3 bases are TGTGCCAGCAGCTTGACGACAGCGAGACCCGGAAACACCATATATTTT. Its translation is CASSLTTARPGNTIYF.

The V call is TRBV5-1, the J call TRBJ1-1; 7 bases fit TRBD1. The CDR3 extends over 13 amino acids. V shed 4 bases and J 5 bases; nucleotides not matched to a gene: 5. Per the germline V gene, CDR1 is SGHRS and CDR2 is YFSETQ. CDR3 region: CASSTTGWTEAFF. CDR3 sequence (DNA): TGCGCCAGCAGCACGACAGGGTGGACTGAAGCTTTCTTT.

This chain links TRBV18 with TRBJ1-1; D is possibly TRBD1 (6 bases). CDR1 and CDR2 (germline): KGHSH, LQKENI. The CDR3 has 14 residues. With 2 bases removed from V and 2 bases from J, the gap between germline ends came to 9 bases. The CDR3 coding sequence is TGTGCCAGCTCACCATTTGGGGGCAACACTGAAGCTTTCTTT. Its translation is CASSPFGGNTEAFF.